This entry is about one TCR beta chain. What it binds is unknown. This sample is part of a study of beta chain features in type 1 diabetes. Expressed TCRB transcripts were sequenced because the entire RNA isolate underwent reverse transcription. Deep immunoSEQ sequencing covered naive, central memory and regulatory T cell samples. The repertoire was sequenced with immunoSEQ multiplex PCR; TCRdb's copy has only in-frame clones and lacks some. The table has 630,000 or so clones, over 12% seen once. The study, taken as a whole, reports: TCRB CDR3 length was moderately but significantly reduced in all four CD4+ subsets of Type 1 diabetes patients.

Germline V CDR1 and CDR2: GTSNPN, SVGIG (reference sequence). V lost 2 bases and J lost 2; bases outside the gene matches: 3. The CDR3 spans 13 residues. The material sequenced was naive CD4+ T cells from blood. The sequence was obtained from a man between 18 and 29 years old with type 1 diabetes. The chain employs TRBV30 and TRBJ2-7; TRBD2 agrees at 7 bases. The CDR3 is CAWSFGTTYEQYF. The CDR3 DNA follows: TGTGCCTGGAGTTTCGGGACTACCTACGAGCAGTACTTC.